The present T cell receptor (beta chain) was sequenced within a study of blood T cell repertoires in COVID-19 (dated by TCRdb to between 2020 and 2021). Looking at the study overall: The collaborator samples originated in the United States, Italy and Spain and spanned the acute and convalescent phases of COVID-19. Nearly every sample came with metadata listing a de-identified subject ID, COVID-19 status, age in years and sex. The repertoires were released in a freely available public database intended as a resource for research on the immune response to SARS-CoV-2. The dataset comprised deeply sampled blood TCRbeta repertoires from subjects exposed to, actively infected with, or recovered from COVID-19. The samples were drawn from two sources: the first 160 participants of the ongoing ImmuneRACE study, and fewer than 1,500 subjects contributed by 6 global collaborators. The material from the prospective study consisted of cDNA or gDNA derived from T cells, B-cell-depleted T cells, or PBMCs. HLA class I and class II types, where available, came from metadata supplied by the sample provider rather than from assay-based typing.

Whole blood was collected in K2EDTA tubes by collaborating institutions according to the institutions' own protocols. For TCRbeta analysis, collaborators shipped samples as frozen whole blood, isolated PBMCs, or DNA extracted from either of those sample types. TCRbeta CDR3 regions were amplified from genomic DNA by means of the immunoSEQ Assay, a bias-controlled multiplex PCR. Under the source paper's analysis protocol: The number of nucleated cells in each sample was estimated from the amplification of reference gene primers within the assay. To quantify the absolute abundance of each unique TCRbeta CDR3 rearrangement, sequence reads were collapsed and filtered. For each sample, productive Simpson clonality was calculated by taking the square root of Simpson's diversity index across productive rearrangements. This is the immuneACCESS table as TCRdb keeps it, with only in-frame sequences that have V and J called. A part of the clones is gone; compared with another copy, unresolved V genes explain less than half, and the rest is unexplained. V, J and clone size are those of that table, while D and trimming were read from the DNA. This sample is represented by 90,000 to 110,000 clones; around three quarters of them were singletons. The ten largest account for 3.5% to 5% of the sample.

On this clone: Its target antigen remains unknown. No qualities accompany the bases; no much larger clone lies one base away.

Results and caveats for the whole study, not just this receptor: How much clinical and demographic metadata was included differed by source and by participant, and the metadata was provided uncurated.

Including cysteine and phenylalanine, the CDR3 has 14 amino acids. The entry retains the CDR3 DNA only, 42 bases that are in frame from base 1. V is trimmed back by 3 bases and J by 9 bases, and the junction contains 1 base that no gene match accounts for. CDR1 and CDR2, per the germline V gene, are SGHRS and YFSETQ. The receptor comes from a human donor in a cohort sampled during active or convalescent COVID-19. The chain couples TRBV5-1 to TRBJ2-3; the junction holds 16 bases that match TRBD2. Sequenced sample: peripheral blood. The DNA sequence is given as TGCGCCAGCAGCTCGGGACTAGCGGGAGGGACGCAGTATTTT. This gives the protein CASSSGLAGGTQYF. Here the CDR3 is joined to the reference TRBV5-1 and TRBJ2-3 genes, and the full variable domain is: KAGVTQTPRYLIKTRGQQVTLSCSPISGHRSVSWYQQTPGQGLQFLFEYFSETQRNKGNFPGRFSGRQFSNSRSEMNVSTLELGDSALYLCASSSGLAGGTQYFGPGTRLTVL.